Each of the 13 T cell receptor beta chains below was sequenced from the same sample in a study of STAT5B mutations in CD4+ large granular lymphocyte leukemia. The repertoire was sequenced with immunoSEQ multiplex PCR; TCRdb's copy has only in-frame clones and lacks some. The table lists 40,000 to 50,000 clones, about 80% of them singletons. Sequencing was done on a sample of CD4+ T cells from blood buffy coats. Receptors originate from a human donor in good health.

V gene TRBV7-3 combines with J gene TRBJ2-3, with a weak D call TRBD1 (6 bases). The CDR3 runs to 13 residues. Trimming left V 2 bases short and J 4 bases short, with 7 bases between. Germline CDR1 reads SGHTA; CDR2 reads FQGTGA. CDR3 DNA sequence: TGTGCCAGCAGCTTACCAGGGGCAGATACGCAGTATTTT. Its protein is CASSLPGADTQYF.

This clone was detected only once. The rearrangement uses TRBV7-9 and TRBJ2-1; D gene unclear. The length of the CDR3 is 13 residues. CDR1 is SEHNR and CDR2 is FQNEAQ in the germline V gene (reference sequence). V dropped 3 bases and J dropped 2 bases, with 5 bases sitting between them. DNA of the CDR3: TGTGCCAGCAGCTTGACGACCTACAATGAGCAGTTCTTC. Its translation: CASSLTTYNEQFF.

This chain connects TRBV2 to TRBJ1-3; 8 bases align to TRBD1. Germline V gene data show CDR1 as SNHLY and CDR2 as FYNNEI. V was clipped by 8 bases and J by 0 bases; unmatched bases: 6. This CDR3 has 15 residues. The CDR3 is CASARQGSSGNTIYF. The CDR3 nucleotides are TGTGCCAGCGCCCGACAGGGGTCCTCTGGAAACACCATATATTTT.

This clone turned up a few times. The genes are TRBV6-6 and TRBJ2-7; D remains ambiguous. Germline values: CDR1 MNHNY, CDR2 SVGAGI (reference sequence). The length of the CDR3 is 16 residues. The V gene lost 6 bases and the J gene lost 0 bases, with 18 bases spanning the gap. This CDR3 is CASSHGPGPSSYEQYF. The CDR3 DNA is TGTGCCAGCAGCCACGGGCCGGGCCCCAGCTCCTACGAGCAGTACTTC.

The J gene is TRBJ1-1, the V gene TRBV2, with D maybe TRBD1 (5 bases). CDR1 and CDR2 from the germline V gene are SNHLY and FYNNEI. V was shortened by 6 bases and J by 2 bases, with 10 bases between the two germline ends. This CDR3 comprises 13 residues. CDR3: CASRETENTEAFF. The CDR3 bases are TGTGCCAGCAGGGAGACAGAAAACACTGAAGCTTTCTTT.

V gene TRBV4-1 combines with J gene TRBJ2-2, with TRBD1 as a possible D gene (5 bases). CDR1 MGHRA and CDR2 YSYEKL come from the germline V gene. Trimming took off 4 bases at V and 1 base at J, with 10 bases between the two ends. The CDR3 covers 15 residues. CDR3 amino acids: CASSPRQGNTGELFF. CDR3 in DNA: TGCGCCAGCAGCCCCCGGCAGGGGAACACCGGGGAGCTGTTTTTT.

This clone was observed a single time. This CDR3 reads CASSQPIGGREDQPQHF. The DNA of the CDR3 is TGCGCCAGCAGCCAACCCATCGGGGGGCGGGAGGATCAGCCCCAGCATTTT. The V call is TRBV4-1, the J call TRBJ1-5; D possibly corresponds to TRBD1 (6 bases). From germline, CDR1 is MGHRA and CDR2 YSYEKL. The V end lost 2 bases, the J end lost 5 bases, and 19 bases lay between the germline ends. The CDR3 totals 17 residues.

The chain recombines TRBV29-1 with TRBJ2-5; no reliable D call. Trimming took off 5 bases at V and 5 bases at J, with 9 bases between the two ends. The CDR3 covers 11 residues. Germline V gene sequence: CDR1 SQVTM, CDR2 ANQGSEA. The CDR3 DNA follows: TGCAGCGTTCAGGAACGCGAGACCCAGTACTTC. It translates to CSVQERETQYF.

The chain employs TRBV5-1 and TRBJ1-1; a possible D gene is TRBD1 (5 bases). Trimming stripped 2 bases from V and 1 base from J, with 9 bases between. Germline V gene sequence: CDR1 SGHRS, CDR2 YFSETQ. This CDR3 has 14 residues. The DNA for the CDR3 is TGCGCCAGCAGCTTTCAGGACAAGAACACTGAAGCTTTCTTT. The encoded protein is CASSFQDKNTEAFF.

The genes are TRBV6-4 and TRBJ2-3; no clear D gene. CDR3 size: 11 residues. V was clipped by 2 bases and J by 5 bases, with 2 bases between them. Per the germline V gene, CDR1 is MRHNA and CDR2 is SNTAGT. As DNA, the CDR3 is TGTGCCAGCAGTGACGGAGATACGCAGTATTTT. Residues: CASSDGDTQYF.

The sample holds one count of this clone. The chain joins TRBV7-2 to TRBJ2-2; the D is unclear. The germline CDR1 and CDR2 sequences are SGHTA and FQGNSA. Trimming pared 5 bases from V and 8 bases from J, leaving 15 bases between. This CDR3 is built from 14 residues. As DNA, the CDR3 is TGTGCCAGCAGCCCACAAGCCACGACTGGGGAGCTGTTTTTT. It is translated as CASSPQATTGELFF.

The V and J genes are TRBV7-3 and TRBJ2-5; D is undetermined. The CDR3 totals 15 residues. Trimming pared 2 bases from V and 5 bases from J, leaving 15 bases between. The germline CDR1 and CDR2 sequences are SGHTA and FQGTGA. The CDR3 is CASSLGGMGMETQYF. Here the CDR3 DNA reads TGTGCCAGCAGCTTAGGCGGAATGGGAATGGAGACCCAGTACTTC.

The gene calls are TRBV7-3 and TRBJ2-1; D unresolved. V gave up 5 bases and J gave up 3 bases, with 14 bases separating them. CDR1 and CDR2 from the germline V gene are SGHTA and FQGTGA. The CDR3 length is 15 residues. The CDR3 region is CASSPQPQVYNEQFF. The DNA for the CDR3 is TGTGCCAGCAGCCCTCAACCGCAGGTCTACAATGAGCAGTTCTTC. Filled out from reference TRBV7-3 and TRBJ2-1, the complete variable domain reads GAGVSQTPSNKVTEKGKYVELRCDPISGHTALYWYRQSLGQGPEFLIYFQGTGAADDSGLPNDRFFAVRPEGSVSTLKIQRTERGDSAVYLCASSPQPQVYNEQFFGPGTRLTVL.